This T cell receptor (beta chain) stems from a study of T-cell memory formation after mild COVID-19. Findings of the study overall: Unconfirmed was the SARS-CoV-2 specificity of second-wave clones that peaked on day 37.

CDR1 LGHNA and CDR2 YSLEER come from the germline V gene. This CDR3 contains 14 residues. With 4 bases removed from V and 3 bases from J, the gap between germline ends came to 12 bases. Each CDR3 protein is one row after TCRdb ran MiXCR on the 5' RACE reads. The data contain a few hundred thousand distinct CDR3 sequences, 24% of them seen just once; the ten biggest clones take up 8.5% to 10%. Points on this clonotype: Its target is unknown.

The TCR comes from an adult woman who had mild COVID-19 (a few samples of this study predate the infection). Cell type and time point are not known. Sequences were obtained from PBMCs or a T cell subset sorted from them (not recorded which). V gene TRBV4-3 combines with J gene TRBJ1-1; TRBD1 might be the D (6 bases). CDR3 amino acids: CASSRLPGDTEAFF. In DNA form, the CDR3 reads TGCGCCAGCAGCCGCTTACCAGGGGACACTGAAGCTTTCTTT.